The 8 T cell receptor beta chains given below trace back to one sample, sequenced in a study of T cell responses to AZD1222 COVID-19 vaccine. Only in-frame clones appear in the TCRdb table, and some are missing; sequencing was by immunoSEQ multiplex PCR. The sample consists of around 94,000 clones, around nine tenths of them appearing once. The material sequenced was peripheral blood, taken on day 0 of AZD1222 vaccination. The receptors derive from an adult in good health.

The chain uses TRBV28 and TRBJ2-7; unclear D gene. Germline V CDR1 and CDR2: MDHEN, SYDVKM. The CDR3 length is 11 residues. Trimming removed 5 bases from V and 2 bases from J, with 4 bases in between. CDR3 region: CASSPAYEQYF. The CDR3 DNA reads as TGTGCCAGCAGTCCCGCCTACGAGCAGTACTTC.

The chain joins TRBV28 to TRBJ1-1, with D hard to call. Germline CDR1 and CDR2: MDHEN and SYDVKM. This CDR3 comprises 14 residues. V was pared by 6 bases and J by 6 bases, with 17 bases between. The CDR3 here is CASSSEVNGAEAFF. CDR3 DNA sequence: TGTGCCAGCAGCTCGGAGGTGAACGGCGCTGAAGCTTTCTTT.

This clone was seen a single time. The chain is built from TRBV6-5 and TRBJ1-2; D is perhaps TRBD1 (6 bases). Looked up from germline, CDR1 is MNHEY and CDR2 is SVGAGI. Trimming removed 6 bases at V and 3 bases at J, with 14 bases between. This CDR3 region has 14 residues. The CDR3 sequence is CASRPTGGDYGYTF. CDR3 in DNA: TGTGCCAGCAGACCGACAGGTGGGGACTATGGCTACACCTTC.

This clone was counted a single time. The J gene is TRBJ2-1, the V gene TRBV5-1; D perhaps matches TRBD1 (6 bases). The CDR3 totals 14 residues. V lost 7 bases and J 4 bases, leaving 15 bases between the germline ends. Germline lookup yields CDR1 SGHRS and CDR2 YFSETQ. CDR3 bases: TGCGCCAGCTCAGAGGGGGAAGAATACAATGAGCAGTTCTTC. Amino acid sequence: CASSEGEEYNEQFF.

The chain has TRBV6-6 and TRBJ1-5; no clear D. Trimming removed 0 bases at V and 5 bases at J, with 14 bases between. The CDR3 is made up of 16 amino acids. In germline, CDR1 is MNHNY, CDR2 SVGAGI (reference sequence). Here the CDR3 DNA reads TGTGCCAGCAGTTACTCCCCCGCCACGTGGTATCAGCCCCAGCATTTT. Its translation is CASSYSPATWYQPQHF.

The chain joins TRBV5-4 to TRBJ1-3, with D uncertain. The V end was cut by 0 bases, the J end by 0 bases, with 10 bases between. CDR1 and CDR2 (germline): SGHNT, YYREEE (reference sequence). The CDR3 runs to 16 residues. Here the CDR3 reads CASSLGGPASGNTIYF. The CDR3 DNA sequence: TGTGCCAGCAGCTTGGGAGGGCCGGCCTCTGGAAACACCATATATTTT.

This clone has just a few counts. CDR3 sequence reads: CASSSGQGRTEAFF. CDR3 sequence (DNA): TGTGCCAGCAGCTCGGGACAGGGTCGAACTGAAGCTTTCTTT. The rearrangement joins TRBV7-3 to TRBJ1-1; 9 nucleotides line up with TRBD1. The germline V gene has CDR1 SGHTA and CDR2 FQGTGA. The CDR3 consists of 14 residues. Germline trimming cut 4 bases from V and 5 bases from J; bases unmatched to any gene: 5. Looking up the rest from reference TRBV7-3 and TRBJ1-1 gives the full variable domain: GAGVSQTPSNKVTEKGKYVELRCDPISGHTALYWYRQSLGQGPEFLIYFQGTGAADDSGLPNDRFFAVRPEGSVSTLKIQRTERGDSAVYLCASSSGQGRTEAFFGQGTRLTVV.

CDR3 sequence (DNA): TGTGCCAGCAGTAAAGCGGGGGGGAACACCGGGGAGCTGTTTTTT. Its translation is CASSKAGGNTGELFF. The chain has TRBV3-1 (or the pseudogene TRBV3-2) and TRBJ2-2; the match to TRBD2 covers 9 bases. Trimming removed 6 bases from V and 1 base from J; junction bases left unmatched: 3. The V gene's germline CDR1 is LGHDT and CDR2 YNNKEL (reference sequence). The CDR3 loop spans 15 amino acids.